This T cell receptor beta chain was captured by sequencing in a study of metastatic and nonmetastatic thyroid tumors. Looking at the study overall: Repertoires from malignant and benign thyroid patients were compared across blood and tumor or nodule tissue.

V lost 0 bases and J 4 bases, leaving 6 bases between the germline ends. There are 13 residues in the CDR3. CDR1 and CDR2 (germline): SGHAT, FQNNGV. This clone occurred many times. Its antigen is unidentified. Every patient underwent thyroid surgery untreated. Study-wide results and caveats: Across blood and tumor, TCR beta diversity in malignant thyroid tumors was reportedly significantly higher than in benign nodules.

With MiXCR, TCRdb called clones anew from the PCR reads. Of approximately 90,000 clones listed, around 7.8% are singletons. The source is a female donor with papillary thyroid cancer or a benign thyroid nodule (not recorded which). Some clones in this sample may be carry-over from other donors' samples. This chain joins TRBV11-2 and TRBJ2-5, with D unresolved. Sequencing was performed on blood. CDR3 loop: CASSLDAGETQYF. In DNA, the CDR3 is TGTGCCAGCAGCTTAGATGCAGGAGAGACCCAGTACTTC.